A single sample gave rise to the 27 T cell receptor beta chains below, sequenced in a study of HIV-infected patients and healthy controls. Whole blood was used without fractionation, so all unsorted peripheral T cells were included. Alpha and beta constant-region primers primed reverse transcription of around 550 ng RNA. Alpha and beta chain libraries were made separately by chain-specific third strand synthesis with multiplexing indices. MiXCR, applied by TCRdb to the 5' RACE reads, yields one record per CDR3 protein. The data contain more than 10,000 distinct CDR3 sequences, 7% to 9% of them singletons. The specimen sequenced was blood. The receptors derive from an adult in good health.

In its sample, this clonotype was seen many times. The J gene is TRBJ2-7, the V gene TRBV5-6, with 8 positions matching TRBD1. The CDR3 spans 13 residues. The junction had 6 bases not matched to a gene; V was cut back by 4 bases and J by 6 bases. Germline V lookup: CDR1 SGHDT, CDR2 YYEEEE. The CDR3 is CASSLDRGSEQYF. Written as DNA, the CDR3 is TGTGCCAGCAGCCTTGACAGGGGATCCGAGCAGTACTTC.

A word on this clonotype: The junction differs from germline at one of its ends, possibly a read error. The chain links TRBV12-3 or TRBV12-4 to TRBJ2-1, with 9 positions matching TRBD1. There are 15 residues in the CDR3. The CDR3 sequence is CASSSTGGSYDEQFF. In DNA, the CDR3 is TGTGCCAGCAGTTCGACAGGGGGTTCCTACGATGAGCAGTTCTTC.

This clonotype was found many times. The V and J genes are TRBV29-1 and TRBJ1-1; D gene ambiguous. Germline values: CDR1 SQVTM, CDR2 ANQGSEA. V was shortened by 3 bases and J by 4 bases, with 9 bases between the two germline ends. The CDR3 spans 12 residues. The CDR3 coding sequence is TGCAGCGTTGATTGGCAGACCACTGAAGCTTTCTTT. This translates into CSVDWQTTEAFF. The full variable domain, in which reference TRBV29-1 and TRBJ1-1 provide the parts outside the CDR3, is SAVISQKPSRDICQRGTSLTIQCQVDSQVTMMFWYRQQPGQSLTLIATANQGSEATYESGFVIDKFPISRPNLTFSTLTVSNMSPEDSSIYLCSVDWQTTEAFFGQGTRLTVV.

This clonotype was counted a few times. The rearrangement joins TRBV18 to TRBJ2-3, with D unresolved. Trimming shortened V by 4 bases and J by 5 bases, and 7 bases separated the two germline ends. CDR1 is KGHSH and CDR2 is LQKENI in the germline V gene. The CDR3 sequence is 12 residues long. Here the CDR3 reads CASSQNLDTQYF. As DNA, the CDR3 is TGTGCCAGCTCACAAAATCTAGATACGCAGTATTTT. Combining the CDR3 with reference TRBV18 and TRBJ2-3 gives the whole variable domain NAGVMQNPRHLVRRRGQEARLRCSPMKGHSHVYWYRQLPEEGLKFMVYLQKENIIDESGMPKERFSAEFPKEGPSILRIQQVVRGDSAAYFCASSQNLDTQYFGPGTRLTVL.

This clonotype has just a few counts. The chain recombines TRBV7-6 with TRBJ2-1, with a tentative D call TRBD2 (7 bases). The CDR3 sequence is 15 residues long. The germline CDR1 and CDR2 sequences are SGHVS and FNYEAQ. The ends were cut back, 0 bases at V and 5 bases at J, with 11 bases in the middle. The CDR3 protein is CASSLAGGADNEQFF. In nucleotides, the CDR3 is TGTGCCAGCAGCTTAGCAGGGGGGGCGGACAATGAGCAGTTCTTC.

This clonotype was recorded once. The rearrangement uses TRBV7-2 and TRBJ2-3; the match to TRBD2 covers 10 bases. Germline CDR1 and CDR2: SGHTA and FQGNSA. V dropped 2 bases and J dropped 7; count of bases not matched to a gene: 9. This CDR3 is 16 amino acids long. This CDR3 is CASSLLSGRAKNTQYF. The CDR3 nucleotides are TGTGCCAGCAGCTTATTGAGCGGGAGGGCCAAAAATACGCAGTATTTT.

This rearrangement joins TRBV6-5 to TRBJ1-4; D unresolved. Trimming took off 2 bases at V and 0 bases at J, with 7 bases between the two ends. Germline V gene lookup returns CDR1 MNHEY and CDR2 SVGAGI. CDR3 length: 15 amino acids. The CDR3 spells CASSYDPATNEKLFF. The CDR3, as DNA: TGTGCCAGCAGTTACGACCCCGCAACTAATGAAAAACTGTTTTTT.

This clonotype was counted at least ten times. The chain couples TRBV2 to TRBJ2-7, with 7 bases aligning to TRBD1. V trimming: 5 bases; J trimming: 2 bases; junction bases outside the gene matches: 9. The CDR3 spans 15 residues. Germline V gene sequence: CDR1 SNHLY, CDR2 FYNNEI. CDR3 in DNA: TGTGCCAGCAGTTATGAAGGGACAGTCCCCTACGAGCAGTACTTC. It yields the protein CASSYEGTVPYEQYF.

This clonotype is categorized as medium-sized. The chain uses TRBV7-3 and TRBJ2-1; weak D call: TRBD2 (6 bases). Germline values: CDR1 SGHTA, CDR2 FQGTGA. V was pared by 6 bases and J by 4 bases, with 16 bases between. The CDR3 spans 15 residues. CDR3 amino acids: CASSPENSGYNEQFF. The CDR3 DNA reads TGTGCCAGCAGTCCTGAAAATAGCGGTTACAATGAGCAGTTCTTC. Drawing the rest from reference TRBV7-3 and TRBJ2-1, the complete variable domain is GAGVSQTPSNKVTEKGKYVELRCDPISGHTALYWYRQSLGQGPEFLIYFQGTGAADDSGLPNDRFFAVRPEGSVSTLKIQRTERGDSAVYLCASSPENSGYNEQFFGPGTRLTVL.

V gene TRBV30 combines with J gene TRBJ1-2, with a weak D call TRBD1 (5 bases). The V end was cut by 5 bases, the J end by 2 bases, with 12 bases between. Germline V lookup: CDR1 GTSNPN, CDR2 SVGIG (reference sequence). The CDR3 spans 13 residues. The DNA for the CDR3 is TGTGCCTGGGTGAGACAGATGAACTATGGCTACACCTTC. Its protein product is CAWVRQMNYGYTF.

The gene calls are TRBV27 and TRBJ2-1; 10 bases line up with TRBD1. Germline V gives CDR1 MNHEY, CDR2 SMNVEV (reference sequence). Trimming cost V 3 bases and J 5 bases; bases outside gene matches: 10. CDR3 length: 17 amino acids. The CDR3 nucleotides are TGTGCCAGCAGTTTGCTCCCCGGGACAGGGGTAGACAATGAGCAGTTCTTC. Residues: CASSLLPGTGVDNEQFF.

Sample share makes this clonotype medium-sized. The CDR3 bases are TGTGCCAGCAGCCGAGGCGGGGTGACGTACAATGAGCAGTTCTTC. The encoded protein is CASSRGGVTYNEQFF. V and J are TRBV12-3 or TRBV12-4 and TRBJ2-1; possible D gene TRBD2, 6 bases. With 6 bases removed from V and 4 bases from J, the gap between germline ends came to 16 bases. This CDR3 spans 15 amino acids.

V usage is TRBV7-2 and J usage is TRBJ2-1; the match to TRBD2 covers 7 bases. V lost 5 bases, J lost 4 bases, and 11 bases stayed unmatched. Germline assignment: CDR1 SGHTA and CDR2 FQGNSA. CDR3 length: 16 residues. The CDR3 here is CASSQTSPLGYNEQFF. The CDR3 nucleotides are TGTGCCAGCAGCCAGACTAGCCCCCTGGGGTACAATGAGCAGTTCTTC.

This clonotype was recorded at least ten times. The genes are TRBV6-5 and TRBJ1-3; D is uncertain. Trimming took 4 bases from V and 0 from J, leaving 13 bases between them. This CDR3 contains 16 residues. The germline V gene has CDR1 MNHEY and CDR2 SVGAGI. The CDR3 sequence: CASSSRTFRSGNTIYF. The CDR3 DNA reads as TGTGCCAGCAGTTCCCGCACCTTTCGCTCTGGAAACACCATATATTTT.

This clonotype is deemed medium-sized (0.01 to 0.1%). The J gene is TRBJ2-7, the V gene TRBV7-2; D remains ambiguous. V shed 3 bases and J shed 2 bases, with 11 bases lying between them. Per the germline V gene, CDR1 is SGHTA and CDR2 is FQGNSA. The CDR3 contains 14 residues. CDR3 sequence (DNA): TGTGCCAGCAGCTTGATTCCAGGTACCTACGAGCAGTACTTC. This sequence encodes CASSLIPGTYEQYF. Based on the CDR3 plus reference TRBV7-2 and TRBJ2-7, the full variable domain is GAGVSQSPSNKVTEKGKDVELRCDPISGHTALYWYRQSLGQGLEFLIYFQGNSAPDKSGLPSDRFSAERTGGSVSTLTIQRTQQEDSAVYLCASSLIPGTYEQYFGPGTRLTVT.

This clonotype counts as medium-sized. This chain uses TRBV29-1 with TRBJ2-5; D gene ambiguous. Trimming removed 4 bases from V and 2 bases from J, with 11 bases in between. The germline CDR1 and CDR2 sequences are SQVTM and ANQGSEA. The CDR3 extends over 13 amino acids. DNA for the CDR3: TGCAGCGTTGGTGGCTTGATGCAAGAGACCCAGTACTTC. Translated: CSVGGLMQETQYF.

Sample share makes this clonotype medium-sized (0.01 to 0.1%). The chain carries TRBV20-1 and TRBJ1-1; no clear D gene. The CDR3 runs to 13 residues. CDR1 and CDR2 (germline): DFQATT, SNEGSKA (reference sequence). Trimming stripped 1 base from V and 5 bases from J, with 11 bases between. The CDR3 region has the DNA TGCAGTGCTAGAGGACACGGAGGGACTGAAGCTTTCTTT. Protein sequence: CSARGHGGTEAFF.

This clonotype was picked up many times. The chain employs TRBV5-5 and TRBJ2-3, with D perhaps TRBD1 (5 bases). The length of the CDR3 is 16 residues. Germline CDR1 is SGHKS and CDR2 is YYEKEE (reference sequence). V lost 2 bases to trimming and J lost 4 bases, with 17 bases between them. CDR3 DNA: TGTGCCAGCAGCTTCACGTTTAGGGGTGAATCAGATACGCAGTATTTT. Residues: CASSFTFRGESDTQYF.

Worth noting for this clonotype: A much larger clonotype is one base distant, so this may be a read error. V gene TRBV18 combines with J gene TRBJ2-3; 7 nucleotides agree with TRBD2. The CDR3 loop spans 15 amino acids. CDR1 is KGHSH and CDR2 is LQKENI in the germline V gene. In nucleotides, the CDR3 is TGTACCAGCTCACCTGCTCCTGCTAGCGGAGATACGCAGTATTTT. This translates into CTSSPAPASGDTQYF.

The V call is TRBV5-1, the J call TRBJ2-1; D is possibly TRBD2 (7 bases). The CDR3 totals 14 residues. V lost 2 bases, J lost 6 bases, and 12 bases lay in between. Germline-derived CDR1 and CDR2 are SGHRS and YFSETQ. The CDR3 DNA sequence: TGCGCCAGCAGCTTAGGGGGGGCCTCCAATGAGCAGTTCTTC. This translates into CASSLGGASNEQFF.

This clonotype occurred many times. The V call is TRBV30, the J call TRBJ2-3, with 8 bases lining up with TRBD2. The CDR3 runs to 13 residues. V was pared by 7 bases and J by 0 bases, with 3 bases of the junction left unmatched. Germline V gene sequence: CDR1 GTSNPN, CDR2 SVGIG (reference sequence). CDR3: CASSGGSTDTQYF. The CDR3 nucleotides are TGTGCCTCCAGCGGGGGTAGCACAGATACGCAGTATTTT.

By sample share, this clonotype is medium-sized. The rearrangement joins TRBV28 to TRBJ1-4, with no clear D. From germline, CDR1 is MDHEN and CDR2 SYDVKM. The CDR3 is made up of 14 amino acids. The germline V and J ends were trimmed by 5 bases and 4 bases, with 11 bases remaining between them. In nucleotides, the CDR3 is TGTGCCAGCAGTCAACCAGGCGATAATGAAAAACTGTTTTTT. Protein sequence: CASSQPGDNEKLFF. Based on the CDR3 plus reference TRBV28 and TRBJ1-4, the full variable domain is DVKVTQSSRYLVKRTGEKVFLECVQDMDHENMFWYRQDPGLGLRLIYFSYDVKMKEKGDIPEGYSVSREKKERFSLILESASTNQTSMYLCASSQPGDNEKLFFGSGTQLSVL.

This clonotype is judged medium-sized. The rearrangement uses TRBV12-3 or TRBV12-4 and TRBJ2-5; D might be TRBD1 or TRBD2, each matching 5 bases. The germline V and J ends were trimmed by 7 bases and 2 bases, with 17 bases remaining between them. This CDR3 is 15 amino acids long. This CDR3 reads CASTPGLGLQETQYF. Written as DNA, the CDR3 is TGTGCCAGCACCCCGGGGCTAGGACTTCAAGAGACCCAGTACTTC.

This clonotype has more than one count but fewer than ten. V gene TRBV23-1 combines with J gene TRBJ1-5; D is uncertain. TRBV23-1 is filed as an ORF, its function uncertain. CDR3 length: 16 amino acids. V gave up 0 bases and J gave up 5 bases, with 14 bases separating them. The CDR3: CASSQSIRSHYQPQHF. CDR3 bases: TGCGCCAGCAGTCAATCGATACGCAGCCACTATCAGCCCCAGCATTTT.

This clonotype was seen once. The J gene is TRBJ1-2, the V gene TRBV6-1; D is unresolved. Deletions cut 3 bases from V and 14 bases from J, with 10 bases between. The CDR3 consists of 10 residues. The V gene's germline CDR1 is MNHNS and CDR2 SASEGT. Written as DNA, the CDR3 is TGTGCCAGCAGTGACCTACCACTAACCTTC. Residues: CASSDLPLTF.

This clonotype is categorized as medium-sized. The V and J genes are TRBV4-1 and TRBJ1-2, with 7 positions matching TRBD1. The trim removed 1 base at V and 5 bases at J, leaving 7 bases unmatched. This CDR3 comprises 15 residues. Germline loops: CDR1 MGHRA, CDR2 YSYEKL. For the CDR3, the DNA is TGCGCCAGCAGCCAAGTTCGGCAGGGGGAATATGGCTACACCTTC. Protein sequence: CASSQVRQGEYGYTF.

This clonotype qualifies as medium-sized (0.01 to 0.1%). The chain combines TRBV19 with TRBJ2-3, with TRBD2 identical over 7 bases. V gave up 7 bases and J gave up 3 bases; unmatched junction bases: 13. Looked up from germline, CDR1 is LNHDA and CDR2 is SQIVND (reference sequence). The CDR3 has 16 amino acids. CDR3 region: CASKREGRHRTDTQYF. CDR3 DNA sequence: TGTGCCAGTAAAAGGGAGGGGCGGCATCGGACAGATACGCAGTATTTT.